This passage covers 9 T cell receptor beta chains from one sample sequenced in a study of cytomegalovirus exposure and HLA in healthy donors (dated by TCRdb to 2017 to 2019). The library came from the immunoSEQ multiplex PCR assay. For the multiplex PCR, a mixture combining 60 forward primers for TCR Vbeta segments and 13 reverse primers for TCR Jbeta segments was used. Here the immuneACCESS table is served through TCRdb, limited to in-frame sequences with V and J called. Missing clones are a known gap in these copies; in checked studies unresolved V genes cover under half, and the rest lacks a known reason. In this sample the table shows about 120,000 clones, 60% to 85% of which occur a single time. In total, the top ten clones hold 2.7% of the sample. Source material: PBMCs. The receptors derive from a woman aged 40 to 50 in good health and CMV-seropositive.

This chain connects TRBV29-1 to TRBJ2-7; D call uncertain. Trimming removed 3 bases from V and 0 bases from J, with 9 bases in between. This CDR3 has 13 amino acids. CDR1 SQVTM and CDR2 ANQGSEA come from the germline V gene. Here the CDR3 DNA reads TGCAGCGTTGAGCGGCCTAGCTCCTACGAGCAGTACTTC. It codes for CSVERPSSYEQYF.

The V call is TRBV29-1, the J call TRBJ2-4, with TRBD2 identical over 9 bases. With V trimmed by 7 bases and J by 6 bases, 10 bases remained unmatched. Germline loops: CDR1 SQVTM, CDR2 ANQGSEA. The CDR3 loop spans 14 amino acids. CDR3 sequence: CSARREGLGNIQYF. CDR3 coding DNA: TGCAGCGCGCGGCGGGAGGGCCTGGGAAACATTCAGTACTTC. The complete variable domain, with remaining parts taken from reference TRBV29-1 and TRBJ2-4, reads SAVISQKPSRDICQRGTSLTIQCQVDSQVTMMFWYRQQPGQSLTLIATANQGSEATYESGFVIDKFPISRPNLTFSTLTVSNMSPEDSSIYLCSARREGLGNIQYFGAGTRLSVL.

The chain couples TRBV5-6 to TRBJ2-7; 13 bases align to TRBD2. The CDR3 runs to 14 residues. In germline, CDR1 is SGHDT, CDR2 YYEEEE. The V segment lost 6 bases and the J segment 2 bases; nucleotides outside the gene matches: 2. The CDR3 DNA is TGTGCCAGCAAAACTAGCGGGAGGGCCTACGAGCAGTACTTC. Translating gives CASKTSGRAYEQYF.

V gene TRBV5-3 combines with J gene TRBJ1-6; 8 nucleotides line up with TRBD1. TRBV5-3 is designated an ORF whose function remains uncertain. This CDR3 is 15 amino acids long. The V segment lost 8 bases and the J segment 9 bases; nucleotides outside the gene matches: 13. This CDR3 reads CARASPDREISPLHF. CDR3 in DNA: TGTGCCAGGGCCAGCCCGGACAGGGAGATTTCACCCCTCCACTTT.

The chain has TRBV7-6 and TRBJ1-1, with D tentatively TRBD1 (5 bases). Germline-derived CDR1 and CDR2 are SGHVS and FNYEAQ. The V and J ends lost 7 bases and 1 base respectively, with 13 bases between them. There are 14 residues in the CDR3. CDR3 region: CASILGGGNTEAFF. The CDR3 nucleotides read TGTGCCAGCATCCTCGGGGGGGGGAACACTGAAGCTTTCTTT.

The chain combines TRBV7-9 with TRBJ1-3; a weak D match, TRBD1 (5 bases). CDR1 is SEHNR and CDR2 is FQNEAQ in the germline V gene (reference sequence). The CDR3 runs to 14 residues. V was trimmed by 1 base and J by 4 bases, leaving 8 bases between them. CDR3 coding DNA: TGTGCCAGCAGCTTAGGGACAAGCGGAAACACCATATATTTT. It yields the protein CASSLGTSGNTIYF.

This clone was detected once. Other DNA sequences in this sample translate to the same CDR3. The CDR3 loop is CASSSTDTQYF. CDR3 DNA sequence: TGTGCCAGCAGCTCAACTGATACGCAGTATTTT. The chain couples TRBV7-9 to TRBJ2-3; no clear D. Germline values: CDR1 SEHNR, CDR2 FQNEAQ (reference sequence). The CDR3 length is 11 residues. Trimming pared 4 bases from V and 6 bases from J, leaving 5 bases between.

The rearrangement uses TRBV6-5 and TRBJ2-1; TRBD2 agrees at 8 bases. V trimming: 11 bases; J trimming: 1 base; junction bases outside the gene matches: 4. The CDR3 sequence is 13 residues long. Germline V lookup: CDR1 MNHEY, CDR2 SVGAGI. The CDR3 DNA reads TGTGCCGCAACGGGGGGGTCCTACAATGAGCAGTTCTTC. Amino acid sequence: CAATGGSYNEQFF.

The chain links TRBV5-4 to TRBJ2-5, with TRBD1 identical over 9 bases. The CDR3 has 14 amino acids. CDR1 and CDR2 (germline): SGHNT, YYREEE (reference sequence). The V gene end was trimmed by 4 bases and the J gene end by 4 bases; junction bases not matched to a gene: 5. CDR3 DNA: TGTGCCAGCAGCCTGGACAGGGGTAGAGAGACCCAGTACTTC. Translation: CASSLDRGRETQYF.